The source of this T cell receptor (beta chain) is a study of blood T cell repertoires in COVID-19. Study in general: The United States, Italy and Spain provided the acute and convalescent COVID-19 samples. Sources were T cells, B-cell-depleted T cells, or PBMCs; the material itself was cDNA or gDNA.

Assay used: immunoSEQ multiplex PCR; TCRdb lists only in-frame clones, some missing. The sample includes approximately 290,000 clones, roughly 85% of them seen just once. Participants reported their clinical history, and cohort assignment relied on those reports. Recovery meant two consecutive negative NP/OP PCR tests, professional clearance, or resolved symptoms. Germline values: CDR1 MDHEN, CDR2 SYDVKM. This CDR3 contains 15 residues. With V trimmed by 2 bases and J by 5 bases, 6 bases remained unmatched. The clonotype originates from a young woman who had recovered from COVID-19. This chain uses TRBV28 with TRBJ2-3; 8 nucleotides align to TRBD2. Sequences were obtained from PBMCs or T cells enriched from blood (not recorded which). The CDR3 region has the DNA TGTGCCAGCAGTTTAACGGTACTAGCGGTAGATACGCAGTATTTT. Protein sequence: CASSLTVLAVDTQYF.